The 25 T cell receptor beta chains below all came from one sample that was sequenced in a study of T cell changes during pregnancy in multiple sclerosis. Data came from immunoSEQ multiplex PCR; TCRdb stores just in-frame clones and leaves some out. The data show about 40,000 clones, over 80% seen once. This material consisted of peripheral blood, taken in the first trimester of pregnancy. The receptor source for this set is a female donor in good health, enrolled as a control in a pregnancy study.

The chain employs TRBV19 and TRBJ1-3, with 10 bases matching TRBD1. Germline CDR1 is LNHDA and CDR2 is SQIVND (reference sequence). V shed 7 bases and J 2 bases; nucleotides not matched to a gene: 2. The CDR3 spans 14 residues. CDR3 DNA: TGTGCCAGTATGGGGACAGGGGCTGGAAACACCATATATTTT. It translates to CASMGTGAGNTIYF.

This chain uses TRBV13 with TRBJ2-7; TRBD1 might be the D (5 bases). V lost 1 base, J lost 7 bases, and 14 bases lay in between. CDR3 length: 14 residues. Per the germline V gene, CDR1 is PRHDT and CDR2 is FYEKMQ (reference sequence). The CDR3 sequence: CASSLEGGRVEQYF. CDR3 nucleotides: TGTGCCAGCAGCTTAGAAGGTGGCAGGGTTGAGCAGTACTTC.

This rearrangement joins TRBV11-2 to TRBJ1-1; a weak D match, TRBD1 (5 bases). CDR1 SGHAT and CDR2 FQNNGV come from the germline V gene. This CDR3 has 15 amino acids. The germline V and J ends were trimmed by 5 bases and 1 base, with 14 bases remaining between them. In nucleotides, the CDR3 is TGTGCCAGCAGCGCGCCGGGACTGCCGAACACTGAAGCTTTCTTT. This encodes CASSAPGLPNTEAFF.

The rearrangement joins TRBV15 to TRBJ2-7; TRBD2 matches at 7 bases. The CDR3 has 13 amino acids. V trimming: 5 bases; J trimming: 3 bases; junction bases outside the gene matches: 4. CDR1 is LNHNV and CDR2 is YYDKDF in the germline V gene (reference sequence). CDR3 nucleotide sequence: TGTGCCACCAGCGGGGAGGGACGCTACGAGCAGTACTTC. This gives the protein CATSGEGRYEQYF.

Written as DNA, the CDR3 is TGTGCCAGTAGCATACGACAAACTAGCAATCAGCCCCAGCATTTT. It is translated as CASSIRQTSNQPQHF. This chain links TRBV19 with TRBJ1-5; D not certain. Germline V gene lookup returns CDR1 LNHDA and CDR2 SQIVND (reference sequence). CDR3 length: 15 residues. The V and J ends lost 6 bases and 0 bases respectively, with 12 bases between them.

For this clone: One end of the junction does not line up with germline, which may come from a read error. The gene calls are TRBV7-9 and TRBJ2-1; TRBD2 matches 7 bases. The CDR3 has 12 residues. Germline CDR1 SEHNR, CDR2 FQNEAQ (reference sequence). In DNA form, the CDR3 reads TGTGCCAGCAGCTATTCTGGCGGGAGTGGAGTCTTC. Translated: CASSYSGGSGVF.

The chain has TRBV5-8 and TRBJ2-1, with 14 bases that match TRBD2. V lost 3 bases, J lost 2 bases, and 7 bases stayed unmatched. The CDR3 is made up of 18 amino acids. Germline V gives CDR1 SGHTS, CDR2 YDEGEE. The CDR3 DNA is TGTGCCAGCAGCTCTGGACTAGCGGGAGGAGATGCCTACAATGAGCAGTTCTTC. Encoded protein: CASSSGLAGGDAYNEQFF.

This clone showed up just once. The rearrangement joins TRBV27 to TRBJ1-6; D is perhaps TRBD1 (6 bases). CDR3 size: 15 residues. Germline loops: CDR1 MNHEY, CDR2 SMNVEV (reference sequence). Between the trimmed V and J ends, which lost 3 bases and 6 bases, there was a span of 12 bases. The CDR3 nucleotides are TGTGCCAGCAGTTTGAGGCAGGGGTTTAATTCACCCCTCCACTTT. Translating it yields CASSLRQGFNSPLHF.

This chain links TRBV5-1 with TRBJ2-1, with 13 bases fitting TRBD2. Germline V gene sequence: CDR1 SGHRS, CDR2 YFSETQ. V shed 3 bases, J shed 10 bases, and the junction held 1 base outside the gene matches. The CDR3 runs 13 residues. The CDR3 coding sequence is TGCGCCAGCAGCTGGGGACTAGCGGGGGAGCAGTTCTTC. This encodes CASSWGLAGEQFF.

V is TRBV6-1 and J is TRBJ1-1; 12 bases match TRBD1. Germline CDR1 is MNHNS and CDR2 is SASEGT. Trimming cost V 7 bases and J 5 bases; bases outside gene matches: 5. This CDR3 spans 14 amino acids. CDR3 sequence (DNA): TGTGCCAGCATTAGGGACAGGGGGCAGACTGAAGCTTTCTTT. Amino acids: CASIRDRGQTEAFF.

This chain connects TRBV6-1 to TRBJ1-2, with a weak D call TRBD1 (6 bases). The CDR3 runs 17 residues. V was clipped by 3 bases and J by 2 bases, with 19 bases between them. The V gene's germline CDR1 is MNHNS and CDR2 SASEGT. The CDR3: CASSDQTVQGGNYGYTF. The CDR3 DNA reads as TGTGCCAGCAGTGATCAAACGGTACAGGGTGGGAACTATGGCTACACCTTC.

Here the CDR3 reads CASSHPLAARETQYF. CDR3 nucleotide sequence: TGTGCCAGCAGCCACCCACTAGCGGCCCGGGAGACCCAGTACTTC. The chain joins TRBV7-9 to TRBJ2-5; 8 nucleotides agree with TRBD2. Per germline, CDR1 SEHNR and CDR2 FQNEAQ (reference sequence). The CDR3 is 15 amino acids. Trimming took 5 bases from V and 5 from J; bases not matched to a gene: 10.

The CDR3 protein is CASSGLLAEGSGTQYF. Written as DNA, the CDR3 is TGCGCCAGCAGCGGATTGCTCGCGGAGGGGTCCGGGACCCAGTACTTC. The chain uses TRBV5-1 and TRBJ2-5, with D perhaps matching TRBD2 (6 bases). The CDR3 covers 16 residues. Trimming cost V 4 bases and J 7 bases, with 23 bases left between them. CDR1 is SGHRS, CDR2 YFSETQ, per germline.

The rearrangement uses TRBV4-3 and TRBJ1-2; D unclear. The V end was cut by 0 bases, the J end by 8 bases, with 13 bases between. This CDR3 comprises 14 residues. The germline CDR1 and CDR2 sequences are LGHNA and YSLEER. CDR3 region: CASSQERRGGGYTF. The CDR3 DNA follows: TGCGCCAGCAGCCAAGAACGTCGGGGAGGCGGCTACACCTTC.

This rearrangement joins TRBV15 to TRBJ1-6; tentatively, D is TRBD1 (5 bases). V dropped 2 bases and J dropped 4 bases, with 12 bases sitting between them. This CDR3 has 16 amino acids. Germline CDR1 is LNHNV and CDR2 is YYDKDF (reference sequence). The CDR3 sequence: CATSRTGRDYNSPLHF. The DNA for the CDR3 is TGTGCCACCAGCAGAACGGGCAGGGATTATAATTCACCCCTCCACTTT.

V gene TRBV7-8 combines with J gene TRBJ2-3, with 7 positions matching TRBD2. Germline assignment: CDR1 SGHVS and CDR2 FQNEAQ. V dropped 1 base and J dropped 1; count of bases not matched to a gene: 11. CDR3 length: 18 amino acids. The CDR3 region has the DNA TGTGCCAGCAGCTTAGACTTGGCCCCTGGGGGGGGCACAGATACGCAGTATTTT. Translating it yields CASSLDLAPGGGTDTQYF.

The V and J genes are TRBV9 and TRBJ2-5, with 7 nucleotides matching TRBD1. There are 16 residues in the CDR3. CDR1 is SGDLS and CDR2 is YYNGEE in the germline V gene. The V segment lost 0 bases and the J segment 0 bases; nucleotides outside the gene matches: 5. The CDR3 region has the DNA TGTGCCAGCAGCGTAGAAGAGGGGGCTTACCAAGAGACCCAGTACTTC. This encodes CASSVEEGAYQETQYF.

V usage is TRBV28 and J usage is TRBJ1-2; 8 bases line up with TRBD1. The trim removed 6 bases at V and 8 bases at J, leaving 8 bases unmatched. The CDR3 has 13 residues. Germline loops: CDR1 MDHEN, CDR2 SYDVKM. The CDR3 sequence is CASSSGGAFGYTF. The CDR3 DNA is TGTGCCAGCAGCTCAGGGGGCGCTTTCGGCTACACCTTC.

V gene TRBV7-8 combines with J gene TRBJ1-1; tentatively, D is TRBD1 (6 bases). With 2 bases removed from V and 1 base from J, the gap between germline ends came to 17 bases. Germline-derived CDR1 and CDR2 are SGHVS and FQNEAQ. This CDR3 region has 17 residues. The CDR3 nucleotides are TGTGCCAGCAGCTTACCCGTTATACTGACAGGGAACACTGAAGCTTTCTTT. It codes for CASSLPVILTGNTEAFF.

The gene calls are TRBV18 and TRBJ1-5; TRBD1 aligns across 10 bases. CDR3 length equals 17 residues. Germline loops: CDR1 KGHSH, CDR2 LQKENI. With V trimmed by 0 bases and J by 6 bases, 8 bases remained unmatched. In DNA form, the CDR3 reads TGTGCCAGCTCACCACCGGGGACAGGGGTCCGGGGTCAGCCCCAGCATTTT. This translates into CASSPPGTGVRGQPQHF.

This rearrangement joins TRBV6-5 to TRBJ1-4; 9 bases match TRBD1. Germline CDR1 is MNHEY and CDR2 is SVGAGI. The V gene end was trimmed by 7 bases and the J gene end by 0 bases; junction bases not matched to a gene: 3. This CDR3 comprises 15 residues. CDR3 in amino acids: CASTTGGATNEKLFF. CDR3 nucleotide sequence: TGTGCCAGCACCACAGGGGGCGCAACTAATGAAAAACTGTTTTTT.

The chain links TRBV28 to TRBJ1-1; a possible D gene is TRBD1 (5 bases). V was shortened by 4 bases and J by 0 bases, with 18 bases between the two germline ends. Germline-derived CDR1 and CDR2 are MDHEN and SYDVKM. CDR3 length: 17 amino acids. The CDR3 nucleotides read TGTGCCAGCAGTTGGGGTTTTAAGGGGATAATGAACACTGAAGCTTTCTTT. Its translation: CASSWGFKGIMNTEAFF.

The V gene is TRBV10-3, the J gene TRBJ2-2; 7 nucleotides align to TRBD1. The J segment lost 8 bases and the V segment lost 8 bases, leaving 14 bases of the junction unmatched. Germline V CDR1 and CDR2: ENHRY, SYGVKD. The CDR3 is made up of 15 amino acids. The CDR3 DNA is TGTGCCATCGGACCCACCGGGACAGCCGCTGGGGAGCTGTTTTTT. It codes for CAIGPTGTAAGELFF.

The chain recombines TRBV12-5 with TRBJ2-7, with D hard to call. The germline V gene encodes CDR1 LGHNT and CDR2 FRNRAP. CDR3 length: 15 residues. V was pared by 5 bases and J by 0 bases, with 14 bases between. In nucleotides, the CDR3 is TGTGCTAGTGGTACCCCCCGACGGAGCTCCTACGAGCAGTACTTC. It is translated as CASGTPRRSSYEQYF. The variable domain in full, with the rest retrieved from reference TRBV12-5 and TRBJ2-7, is DARVTQTPRHKVTEMGQEVTMRCQPILGHNTVFWYRQTMMQGLELLAYFRNRAPLDDSGMPKDRFSAEMPDATLATLKIQPSEPRDSAVYFCASGTPRRSSYEQYFGPGTRLTVT.

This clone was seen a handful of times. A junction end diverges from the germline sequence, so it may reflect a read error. The CDR3 sequence: CASSRTGTLGVHF. The CDR3 nucleotides read TGCGCCAGCAGCCGGACCGGGACTCTAGGTGTTCATTTT. V usage is TRBV5-1 and J usage is TRBJ1-3; perhaps TRBD1 as D (5 bases). Germline CDR1 SGHRS, CDR2 YFSETQ. CDR3 length equals 13 residues.